Below, 8 T cell receptor beta chains from the same sample are listed, as sequenced in a study of metastatic and nonmetastatic thyroid tumors. Every patient was untreated before thyroid surgery. TCRdb re-analyzed the PCR reads using MiXCR. The sample holds about 5,000 clones, roughly 29% seen once. Sequencing was done on a sample of adjacent normal tissue. All receptors derive from a female donor with papillary thyroid cancer or a benign thyroid nodule (not recorded which). Some clones in this sample may be carry-over from other donors' samples.

This clone appeared a single time. The gene calls are TRBV4-3 and TRBJ2-7; D is perhaps TRBD2 (5 bases). Trimming shortened V by 0 bases and J by 4 bases, and 19 bases separated the two germline ends. The CDR3 spans 17 residues. CDR1 and CDR2 from the germline V gene are LGHNA and YSLEER. This CDR3 reads CASSQEFAGRGGYEQYF. Here the CDR3 DNA reads TGCGCCAGCAGCCAAGAGTTTGCTGGGAGAGGCGGTTACGAGCAGTACTTC.

The chain employs TRBV27 and TRBJ1-1, with D hard to call. The CDR3 sequence is 13 residues long. Germline lookup yields CDR1 MNHEY and CDR2 SMNVEV (reference sequence). V gave up 3 bases and J gave up 1 base, with 6 bases separating them. CDR3 nucleotides: TGTGCCAGCAGTTTGATCAGGAACACTGAAGCTTTCTTT. Protein sequence: CASSLIRNTEAFF.

The V call is TRBV20-1, the J call TRBJ1-5, with D maybe TRBD1 (6 bases). This CDR3 is built from 15 residues. V was clipped by 0 bases and J by 2 bases, with 11 bases between them. Germline loops: CDR1 DFQATT, CDR2 SNEGSKA (reference sequence). CDR3 in DNA: TGCAGTGCTAGAGAAGGGGGTTCGGGCAATCAGCCCCAGCATTTT. This sequence encodes CSAREGGSGNQPQHF.

This clone was recorded a few times. The chain carries TRBV5-1 and TRBJ1-4; D unclear. The CDR3 sequence is 13 residues long. Trimming stripped 1 base from V and 2 bases from J, with 3 bases between. Germline V lookup: CDR1 SGHRS, CDR2 YFSETQ. CDR3 residues: CASSLPTNEKLFF. Written as DNA, the CDR3 is TGCGCCAGCAGCTTGCCGACTAATGAAAAACTGTTTTTT. Using reference TRBV5-1 and TRBJ1-4 for the parts outside the CDR3, the full variable domain is KAGVTQTPRYLIKTRGQQVTLSCSPISGHRSVSWYQQTPGQGLQFLFEYFSETQRNKGNFPGRFSGRQFSNSRSEMNVSTLELGDSALYLCASSLPTNEKLFFGSGTQLSVL.

By sample share, this clone is medium-sized. The chain uses TRBV20-1 and TRBJ2-5, with TRBD2 identical over 8 bases. CDR1 and CDR2 (germline): DFQATT, SNEGSKA (reference sequence). The CDR3 loop spans 12 amino acids. The trim removed 6 bases at V and 3 bases at J, leaving 3 bases unmatched. The CDR3 DNA reads as TGCAGTGCCCAACTAGCGGAAGAGACCCAGTACTTC. Translated, it gives CSAQLAEETQYF.

This clone is medium-sized by share. V gene TRBV19 combines with J gene TRBJ1-2; D ambiguous. The CDR3 length is 16 residues. V lost 5 bases, J lost 1 base, and 17 bases lay in between. In germline, CDR1 is LNHDA, CDR2 SQIVND (reference sequence). The CDR3 nucleotides read TGTGCCAGTAGTTTCAAGACGAGGGCCTATAACTATGGCTACACCTTC. The encoded protein is CASSFKTRAYNYGYTF. Full variable domain (rest looked up from reference TRBV19 and TRBJ1-2): DGGITQSPKYLFRKEGQNVTLSCEQNLNHDAMYWYRQDPGQGLRLIYYSQIVNDFQKGDIAEGYSVSREKKESFPLTVTSAQKNPTAFYLCASSFKTRAYNYGYTFGSGTRLTVV.

This clone has just a few counts. V is TRBV27 and J is TRBJ2-1; TRBD2 matches at 7 bases. CDR1 MNHEY and CDR2 SMNVEV come from the germline V gene (reference sequence). The CDR3 is 14 residues long. The V and J ends lost 5 bases and 6 bases, in that order; junction bases with no gene match: 7. DNA of the CDR3: TGTGCCAGCAGTCCCGGTATAGCGGGCAATGAGCAGTTCTTC. Amino acids: CASSPGIAGNEQFF.

This clone appeared a few times. The chain employs TRBV2 and TRBJ2-3; the D call may be TRBD1 or TRBD2 (5 bases each). V was pared by 6 bases and J by 2 bases, with 12 bases between. The CDR3 is 14 residues long. Germline-derived CDR1 and CDR2 are SNHLY and FYNNEI. The CDR3: CASRGRGVTDTQYF. CDR3 nucleotides: TGTGCCAGCAGAGGGAGAGGGGTCACAGATACGCAGTATTTT.